The 2 T cell receptor beta chains presented below share a single source sample, sequenced in a study of T cells expressing NK-cell markers. TCRdb reprocessed the 5' RACE reads, keeping one entry per CDR3 protein, no DNA. Its listing shows 140,000 to 150,000 distinct CDR3 sequences. Sequenced: blood T cells: a sorted CD56 or NKG2C T cell subset, CD4+ or CD8+ T cells, or bulk PBMC T cells (not recorded which). Receptors originate from a young man in good health.

V gene TRBV27 combines with J gene TRBJ2-1; TCRdb outputs TRBD1, but without DNA this stays unchecked. Per germline, CDR1 MNHEY and CDR2 SMNVEV (reference sequence). CDR3 length: 14 residues. The chain's CDR3 is CASTRGSSYNEQFF.

The chain recombines TRBV19 with TRBJ2-1. The V gene's germline CDR1 is LNHDA and CDR2 SQIVND (reference sequence). The CDR3 runs 15 residues. This chain's CDR3 is CASIETGSSYNEQFF.